This TCR beta chain was captured in a study of CD8 T cells in ankylosing spondylitis. This clonotype was recorded many times. The antigen is unknown. Whole-study results and caveats: A CD8+ phenotype characterized the disease-linked clones, which were relatively rare in peripheral blood. Several of the motif variants were reported before in synovial fluid and blood from reactive arthritis. Reportedly, disease-linked clones are significantly enriched in ankylosing spondylitis patients' matched synovial fluid.

Via MiXCR, TCRdb re-called the 5' RACE reads, giving one row per CDR3 protein. The table shows 250,000 to 400,000 distinct CDR3 sequences, with about 9.9% occurring only once. Sequenced material: blood, either unsorted or a sorted T cell fraction (not recorded which). The TCR sequence derives from a female donor with ankylosing spondylitis or in good health (not recorded which).

The CDR3 spells CASRLTGSNQPQHF. In nucleotides, the CDR3 is TGTGCCAGCAGGTTGACAGGTAGCAATCAGCCCCAGCATTTT. The rearrangement links TRBV12-3 or TRBV12-4 to TRBJ1-5, with D possibly being TRBD1 (6 bases). Trimming shortened V by 6 bases and J by 0 bases, and 9 bases separated the two germline ends. The CDR3 runs 14 residues.